The source of this T cell receptor beta chain is a study of cytomegalovirus exposure and HLA in healthy donors. Whole-study context: The Caucasian-associated ancestry cluster held roughly 84% of more than 350 genotyped donors.

Each donor was healthy, and each was a bone marrow donor. Researchers ran the PCR with 60 Vbeta and 13 Jbeta primers. Clones were sequenced by immunoSEQ multiplex PCR, and TCRdb holds only the in-frame ones, with some missing. This sample has approximately 140,000 clones, with roughly 62% found just once. Study-level results: The study listed 164 cytomegalovirus-associated TCR beta chains. Certain indistinguishable V segments, among them TRBV6-2 and TRBV6-3, were excluded.

This CDR3 comprises 15 residues. Looked up from germline, CDR1 is SEHNR and CDR2 is FQNEAQ (reference sequence). The V end lost 5 bases, the J end lost 4 bases, and 15 bases lay between the germline ends. With regard to this clone: Its specificity is not known.

The sequenced material came from PBMCs. This rearrangement joins TRBV7-9 to TRBJ1-3; the D gene is possibly TRBD1 (6 bases). The sequence came from a male donor in good health and CMV-seronegative. The CDR3 sequence: CASSGTGTTGNTIYF. In DNA, the CDR3 is TGTGCCAGCAGCGGAACCGGGACAACAGGAAACACCATATATTTT.